This note documents a single T cell receptor beta chain sequence. Antigen specificity is unknown. The data originate from a study of shared clonotypes between healthy human individuals. Regarding the study as a whole: With few donors, the genetic and exposure-history diversity represented was limited.

Germline assignment: CDR1 SGHNT and CDR2 YYREEE (reference sequence). This CDR3 is built from 14 residues. V lost 4 bases, J lost 1 base, and 9 bases lay in between. Assay used: immunoSEQ multiplex PCR; TCRdb lists only in-frame clones, some missing. This sample has some 2,000,000 clones, with around 95% found just once. CD45RA+ naive and CD45RA-negative memory subsets were separated from CD4+ cells. The specimen sequenced was naive CD4+ T cells sorted from blood. The subset is: CD45RA+ positively selected. V gene TRBV5-4 combines with J gene TRBJ2-1; tentatively, D is TRBD1 or TRBD2 (7 bases each). The receptor was isolated from a man in his late teens or twenties in good health. The CDR3 protein is CASSQGGSYNEQFF. CDR3 in DNA: TGTGCCAGCAGCCAGGGGGGGTCCTACAATGAGCAGTTCTTC.